The 26 T cell receptor beta chains presented below share a single source sample, sequenced in a study of blood T cell repertoires in COVID-19. Using immunoSEQ multiplex PCR, the repertoire was profiled, and TCRdb retains in-frame clones only, with some absent. The table lists about 84,000 clones, under 85% of them singletons. Material for sequencing was peripheral blood. The receptors shown here come from a woman aged 80 or over with acute or convalescent COVID-19.

V usage is TRBV2 and J usage is TRBJ2-1; 7 positions match TRBD2. The CDR3 consists of 15 residues. Trimming cost V 5 bases and J 7 bases; bases outside gene matches: 11. Germline CDR1 is SNHLY and CDR2 is FYNNEI. CDR3 in DNA: TGTGCCAGCAGTACCGGGACTACCTCCTTGAATGAGCAGTTCTTC. As protein: CASSTGTTSLNEQFF.

This sequence joins TRBV5-1 and TRBJ2-1; maybe TRBD2 (6 bases). Trimming removed 1 base at V and 9 bases at J, with 11 bases between. Germline V gives CDR1 SGHRS, CDR2 YFSETQ. The CDR3 contains 13 residues. The CDR3, as DNA: TGCGCCAGCAGCTTGAGGGCTAGCGTTGAGCAGTTCTTC. Its protein is CASSLRASVEQFF.

In nucleotides, the CDR3 is TGCGCCAGCAGCCAAGATACGGGACAGGGAAGTCAGCCCCAGCATTTT. Translating gives CASSQDTGQGSQPQHF. This sequence joins TRBV4-1 and TRBJ1-5; 9 bases match TRBD1. This CDR3 spans 16 amino acids. Germline CDR1 is MGHRA and CDR2 is YSYEKL. Trimming took 0 bases from V and 6 from J; bases not matched to a gene: 6.

The V call is TRBV19, the J call TRBJ1-5; D may be TRBD1 (5 bases). Per the germline V gene, CDR1 is LNHDA and CDR2 is SQIVND (reference sequence). V gave up 7 bases and J gave up 7 bases, with 20 bases separating them. The CDR3 is 15 residues long. CDR3 nucleotide sequence: TGTGCCAGTACTCCGCCCCCAGGGCTTGGACAGCCCCAGCATTTT. Its protein is CASTPPPGLGQPQHF.

This clone has a handful of counts. The genes are TRBV18 and TRBJ1-6, with 7 bases lining up with TRBD1. The germline CDR1 and CDR2 sequences are KGHSH and LQKENI. The CDR3 is 16 residues long. Trimming cost V 4 bases and J 5 bases; bases outside gene matches: 8. CDR3 residues: CASSLQGGSDNSPLHF. The DNA for the CDR3 is TGTGCCAGCTCACTTCAAGGGGGCTCGGATAATTCACCCCTCCACTTT.

V gene TRBV6-6 combines with J gene TRBJ2-2, with TRBD2 identical over 7 bases. CDR1 is MNHNY and CDR2 is SVGAGI in the germline V gene (reference sequence). J lost 3 bases, V lost 5 bases, and 9 bases had no gene match. The CDR3 is 16 amino acids. The CDR3 reads CASSRRSGTDTGELFF. In nucleotides, the CDR3 is TGTGCCAGCAGTCGACGGAGCGGGACCGACACCGGGGAGCTGTTTTTT.

The chain uses TRBV5-6 and TRBJ1-4; 9 nucleotides align to TRBD1. Looked up from germline, CDR1 is SGHDT and CDR2 is YYEEEE. The CDR3 is 15 residues long. V was clipped by 4 bases and J by 4 bases; unmatched bases: 5. CDR3 loop: CASSTGTGINEKLFF. The CDR3 bases are TGTGCCAGCAGCACCGGGACAGGGATTAATGAAAAACTGTTTTTT.

DNA for the CDR3: TGTGCCAGTAGTAGGGGGACAGGGAAGGCAGATACGCAGTATTTT. It yields the protein CASSRGTGKADTQYF. The rearrangement uses TRBV19 and TRBJ2-3; 9 bases line up with TRBD1. Losses at the gene ends were 4 bases for V and 4 bases for J; bases not matched to a gene: 6. The germline gives CDR1 LNHDA, CDR2 SQIVND (reference sequence). The CDR3 spans 15 residues.

J is TRBJ2-7 and V is TRBV15, with TRBD1 identical over 12 bases. Germline trimming cut 2 bases from V and 3 bases from J; bases unmatched to any gene: 11. Germline V CDR1 and CDR2: LNHNV, YYDKDF (reference sequence). The CDR3 runs to 18 residues. CDR3 protein: CATSRIPTGTGGIYEQYF. The CDR3 DNA reads as TGTGCCACCAGCAGAATACCCACCGGGACAGGGGGCATCTACGAGCAGTACTTC.

The chain links TRBV18 to TRBJ1-2; TRBD1 is a possible D gene (6 bases). From germline, CDR1 is KGHSH and CDR2 LQKENI. The V gene lost 4 bases and the J gene lost 8 bases, with 11 bases spanning the gap. The CDR3 spans 12 residues. CDR3 bases: TGTGCCAGCTCACGGGACACGGGGGGCTACACCTTC. It is translated as CASSRDTGGYTF. Filled out from reference TRBV18 and TRBJ1-2, the complete variable domain reads NAGVMQNPRHLVRRRGQEARLRCSPMKGHSHVYWYRQLPEEGLKFMVYLQKENIIDESGMPKERFSAEFPKEGPSILRIQQVVRGDSAAYFCASSRDTGGYTFGSGTRLTVV.

The V gene is TRBV18, the J gene TRBJ2-7; 7 bases match TRBD1. Germline V CDR1 and CDR2: KGHSH, LQKENI. Trimming at V came to 3 bases and at J to 4 bases, leaving 9 bases not matched to a gene. This CDR3 spans 15 amino acids. CDR3 loop: CASSPGRDRRYEQYF. The CDR3 bases are TGTGCCAGCTCACCCGGCAGGGACAGAAGGTACGAGCAGTACTTC.

This clone has ten or more counts. J is TRBJ2-7 and V is TRBV27; TRBD2 agrees at 7 bases. V gave up 0 bases and J gave up 5 bases; unmatched junction bases: 7. Germline CDR1 MNHEY, CDR2 SMNVEV (reference sequence). This CDR3 is 15 amino acids long. CDR3 residues: CASSLSGGSVHEQYF. For the CDR3, the DNA is TGTGCCAGCAGTTTATCGGGCGGGAGCGTCCACGAGCAGTACTTC.

The chain carries TRBV11-3 and TRBJ1-1; D might be TRBD1 (5 bases). This CDR3 has 13 residues. Germline-derived CDR1 and CDR2 are SGHNT and YENEEA. Trimming took 4 bases from V and 11 from J, leaving 17 bases between them. The CDR3 loop reads CASSSNRGEGAFF. CDR3 sequence (DNA): TGTGCCAGCAGCTCCAACCGGGGGGAGGGCGCTTTCTTT.

In nucleotides, the CDR3 is TGCGCCAGCAGTGAGGCCAGCGCCTACGAGCAGTACTTC. It yields the protein CASSEASAYEQYF. The chain recombines TRBV10-1 with TRBJ2-7; D not resolved. V lost 2 bases to trimming and J lost 2 bases, with 7 bases between them. Per the germline V gene, CDR1 is WNHNN and CDR2 is SYGVQD (reference sequence). The CDR3 runs to 13 residues.

This clone was observed a few times. The V and J genes are TRBV19 and TRBJ1-5; 8 bases are a match to TRBD1. J gave up 6 bases and V 3 bases, and 13 bases lay outside the gene matches. This CDR3 is built from 17 residues. The germline V gene has CDR1 LNHDA and CDR2 SQIVND (reference sequence). CDR3: CASSIISGRGPGQPQHF. The CDR3 bases are TGTGCCAGTAGTATCATATCGGGCAGGGGGCCGGGTCAGCCCCAGCATTTT. Full variable domain (missing parts from reference TRBV19 and TRBJ1-5): DGGITQSPKYLFRKEGQNVTLSCEQNLNHDAMYWYRQDPGQGLRLIYYSQIVNDFQKGDIAEGYSVSREKKESFPLTVTSAQKNPTAFYLCASSIISGRGPGQPQHFGDGTRLSIL.

V gene TRBV6-5 combines with J gene TRBJ2-7; 7 bases map to TRBD1. Germline loops: CDR1 MNHEY, CDR2 SVGAGI. The length of the CDR3 is 13 residues. V lost 9 bases and J lost 3; bases outside the gene matches: 8. DNA for the CDR3: TGTGCCAGTACAGGGGTCTTATTCTACGAGCAGTACTTC. This gives the protein CASTGVLFYEQYF.

V gene TRBV18 combines with J gene TRBJ2-7, with D possibly TRBD2 on 5 matching bases. V lost 3 bases to trimming and J lost 2 bases, with 11 bases between them. CDR3 size: 14 residues. CDR1 is KGHSH and CDR2 is LQKENI in the germline V gene. The CDR3 is CASSPGDGPYEQYF. The CDR3 DNA reads as TGTGCCAGCTCACCGGGAGACGGACCCTACGAGCAGTACTTC.

This clone occurred many times. The chain couples TRBV2 to TRBJ2-1, with 15 nucleotides matching TRBD2. The germline CDR1 and CDR2 sequences are SNHLY and FYNNEI. The CDR3 consists of 17 residues. J lost 8 bases, V lost 4 bases, and 9 bases had no gene match. CDR3 sequence: CASSGTSGRASQYEQFF. The CDR3 DNA sequence: TGTGCCAGCAGTGGGACTAGCGGGAGGGCCAGTCAGTATGAGCAGTTCTTC.

The chain combines TRBV6-5 with TRBJ2-1; 13 bases map to TRBD2. The CDR3 totals 15 residues. The junction had 13 bases not matched to a gene; V was cut back by 6 bases and J by 14 bases. The germline gives CDR1 MNHEY, CDR2 SVGAGI. The CDR3 bases are TGTGCCAGCAGAAGCCCCGGGACTAGCGGGACGGATGAGTTCTTC. It codes for CASRSPGTSGTDEFF.

V is TRBV3-1 (or the pseudogene TRBV3-2) and J is TRBJ2-6, with a weak D call TRBD2 (6 bases). The CDR3 sequence is 18 residues long. Germline V lookup: CDR1 LGHDT, CDR2 YNNKEL (reference sequence). V lost 4 bases and J lost 0, with 16 bases in between. In nucleotides, the CDR3 is TGTGCCAGCAGCCCTCGCGGGATTTACTACTCTGGGGCCAACGTCCTGACTTTC. It is translated as CASSPRGIYYSGANVLTF.

This clone came up a few times. The V and J genes are TRBV7-9 and TRBJ2-1; 16 nucleotides line up with TRBD2. The length of the CDR3 is 17 residues. V was pared by 5 bases and J by 8 bases, with 9 bases of the junction left unmatched. Germline V gene lookup returns CDR1 SEHNR and CDR2 FQNEAQ (reference sequence). CDR3 protein: CASSPGTSGRAWDEQFF. The CDR3 coding sequence is TGTGCCAGCAGCCCCGGGACTAGCGGGAGGGCATGGGATGAGCAGTTCTTC.

V usage is TRBV21-1 and J usage is TRBJ1-5; the table names TRBD1, a call not compared with the DNA. TRBV21-1 is described as a pseudogene. This CDR3 spans 15 amino acids. The CDR3 sequence: CASSTGQGTDQPQHF. In DNA, the CDR3 is TGTGCCAGCAGCACCGGACAGGGAACAGATCAGCCCCAGCATTTT.

This chain uses TRBV6-4 with TRBJ2-7; D unclear. Germline CDR1 is MRHNA and CDR2 is SNTAGT. The CDR3 length is 15 residues. V was shortened by 2 bases and J by 0 bases, with 11 bases between the two germline ends. The CDR3 spells CASSDHQDSSYEQYF. DNA of the CDR3: TGTGCCAGCAGTGACCACCAGGATAGCTCCTACGAGCAGTACTTC.

The V call is TRBV5-1, the J call TRBJ2-5, with TRBD1 as a possible D gene (6 bases). The CDR3 spans 14 residues. The V gene's germline CDR1 is SGHRS and CDR2 YFSETQ. V was cut by 0 bases and J by 6 bases, with 12 bases left in between. The CDR3 nucleotides read TGCGCCAGCAGCTTGGTTCAGGGGTCGAAGACCCAGTACTTC. As protein: CASSLVQGSKTQYF.

The rearrangement joins TRBV7-9 to TRBJ2-7, with unresolved D. Trimming removed 5 bases from V and 3 bases from J, with 17 bases in between. The length of the CDR3 is 15 residues. The germline V gene has CDR1 SEHNR and CDR2 FQNEAQ (reference sequence). The CDR3 here is CASSPVGRRIYEQYF. The DNA for the CDR3 is TGTGCCAGCAGCCCAGTGGGCAGGCGTATCTACGAGCAGTACTTC. Supplemented by reference TRBV7-9 and TRBJ2-7, the full variable domain reads DTGVSQNPRHKITKRGQNVTFRCDPISEHNRLYWYRQTLGQGPEFLTYFQNEAQLEKSRLLSDRFSAERPKGSFSTLEIQRTEQGDSAMYLCASSPVGRRIYEQYFGPGTRLTVT.

The chain has TRBV18 and TRBJ2-2; 8 bases line up with TRBD1. Trimming at V came to 6 bases and at J to 7 bases, leaving 13 bases not matched to a gene. Germline V gene data show CDR1 as KGHSH and CDR2 as LQKENI. This CDR3 spans 16 amino acids. CDR3 sequence reads: CASSRLDWTGNGELFF. CDR3 DNA: TGTGCCAGCTCCCGGTTGGATTGGACAGGGAACGGGGAGCTGTTTTTT. The full variable domain, in which reference TRBV18 and TRBJ2-2 provide the parts outside the CDR3, is NAGVMQNPRHLVRRRGQEARLRCSPMKGHSHVYWYRQLPEEGLKFMVYLQKENIIDESGMPKERFSAEFPKEGPSILRIQQVVRGDSAAYFCASSRLDWTGNGELFFGEGSRLTVL.